This passage covers 14 T cell receptor beta chains from one sample sequenced in a study of T-cell memory formation after mild COVID-19. In TCRdb, the 5' RACE reads were re-called with MiXCR into one record per CDR3 protein. The table has just over 200,000 distinct CDR3 sequences, 9.5% seen once. Sequencing was carried out using PBMCs or a T cell subset sorted from them (not recorded which). Receptors originate from a man between 18 and 35 years old who had mild COVID-19 (a few samples of this study predate the infection). Cell type and time point are not known.

This sequence joins TRBV18 and TRBJ2-5, with TRBD1 matching over 8 bases. J was trimmed by 4 bases and V by 4 bases; bases with no gene match: 8. The germline V gene encodes CDR1 KGHSH and CDR2 LQKENI. This CDR3 has 15 residues. CDR3 amino acids: CASSLGTGTGETQYF. Here the CDR3 DNA reads TGTGCCAGCTCACTAGGGACCGGGACAGGAGAGACCCAGTACTTC. The full variable domain, its missing parts supplied by reference TRBV18 and TRBJ2-5, is NAGVMQNPRHLVRRRGQEARLRCSPMKGHSHVYWYRQLPEEGLKFMVYLQKENIIDESGMPKERFSAEFPKEGPSILRIQQVVRGDSAAYFCASSLGTGTGETQYFGPGTRLLVL.

This chain joins TRBV2 and TRBJ1-6; the match to TRBD1 covers 8 bases. The CDR3 has 16 residues. Germline assignment: CDR1 SNHLY and CDR2 FYNNEI. V was clipped by 1 base and J by 6 bases; unmatched bases: 5. The DNA of the CDR3 is TGTGCCAGCAGTGAAGAGGCAGGGGGCGGTAATTCACCCCTCCACTTT. Residues: CASSEEAGGGNSPLHF.

This clonotype was seen a few times. This sequence joins TRBV4-2 and TRBJ1-6; 9 nucleotides match TRBD1. The CDR3 is 15 residues long. The trim removed 2 bases at V and 11 bases at J, leaving 7 bases unmatched. Per germline, CDR1 LGHNA and CDR2 YNFKEQ. Here the CDR3 DNA reads TGTGCCAGCAGCCAAACCGGGACAGGGTGGACACCCCTCCACTTT. Its protein product is CASSQTGTGWTPLHF.

This chain links TRBV4-3 with TRBJ1-2; D unresolved. Per germline, CDR1 LGHNA and CDR2 YSLEER. The CDR3 totals 15 residues. V was shortened by 0 bases and J by 7 bases, with 15 bases between the two germline ends. The CDR3 region has the DNA TGCGCCAGCAGCCAAGACTTAGACCTGGGTTTTGGCTACACCTTC. It encodes CASSQDLDLGFGYTF.

This clonotype was seen ten or more times. The chain combines TRBV20-1 with TRBJ2-7; TRBD2 matches at 9 bases. The germline CDR1 and CDR2 sequences are DFQATT and SNEGSKA (reference sequence). This CDR3 spans 14 amino acids. With 0 bases clipped from V and 4 bases from J, the junction kept 4 bases outside the gene matches. CDR3 DNA: TGCAGTGCTAGAGATCCCAGCGGGGGGTACGAGCAGTACTTC. Residues: CSARDPSGGYEQYF.

The chain has TRBV28 and TRBJ2-7; D possibly corresponds to TRBD2 (6 bases). The CDR3 is 15 residues long. V lost 6 bases and J 5 bases, leaving 20 bases between the germline ends. Germline CDR1 reads MDHEN; CDR2 reads SYDVKM. The CDR3 sequence: CASRGTTGGGHEQYV. DNA for the CDR3: TGTGCCAGCAGGGGGACGACCGGGGGTGGGCACGAGCAGTACGTC.

This clonotype was found many times. The gene calls are TRBV27 and TRBJ1-1, with D perhaps matching TRBD1 (6 bases). Germline V gene sequence: CDR1 MNHEY, CDR2 SMNVEV (reference sequence). Between the trimmed V and J ends, which lost 5 bases and 0 bases, there was a span of 19 bases. The CDR3 has 17 amino acids. The CDR3 DNA sequence: TGTGCCAGCAGTCGTGTGGGGGGCCGGGGGGTGAACACTGAAGCTTTCTTT. This translates into CASSRVGGRGVNTEAFF.

This clonotype was detected only a few times. This chain joins TRBV5-5 and TRBJ2-5; TRBD2 matches 9 bases. The trim removed 0 bases at V and 4 bases at J, leaving 4 bases unmatched. The CDR3 spans 15 residues. From germline, CDR1 is SGHKS and CDR2 YYEKEE (reference sequence). This chain's CDR3 is CASSLEGSGGETQYF. For the CDR3, the DNA is TGTGCCAGCAGCTTGGAGGGTAGCGGGGGAGAGACCCAGTACTTC.

This clonotype has a handful of counts. The chain is built from TRBV27 and TRBJ1-5; maybe TRBD1 (6 bases). V was cut by 5 bases and J by 3 bases, with 11 bases left in between. The CDR3 runs to 14 residues. The germline V gene has CDR1 MNHEY and CDR2 SMNVEV (reference sequence). The CDR3 sequence is CASSTSGANQPQHF. CDR3 nucleotide sequence: TGTGCCAGCAGTACCTCAGGGGCCAATCAGCCCCAGCATTTT.

This clonotype was seen at least ten times. This sequence joins TRBV3-1 and TRBJ1-1; tentative D call: TRBD1 (5 bases). With 3 bases removed from V and 4 bases from J, the gap between germline ends came to 9 bases. Germline CDR1 LGHDT, CDR2 YNNKEL (reference sequence). The CDR3 runs to 13 residues. For the CDR3, the DNA is TGTGCCAGCAGCCAGGGGGTGGGCACTGAAGCTTTCTTT. Protein: CASSQGVGTEAFF.

This clonotype was seen only a few times. V usage is TRBV29-1 and J usage is TRBJ2-7; 8 bases fit TRBD1. This CDR3 region has 13 residues. The V segment lost 4 bases and the J segment 3 bases; nucleotides outside the gene matches: 5. The germline V gene has CDR1 SQVTM and CDR2 ANQGSEA. CDR3 residues: CSVARDRIYEQYF. The CDR3 region has the DNA TGCAGCGTTGCCCGGGACAGGATCTACGAGCAGTACTTC.

This clonotype came up a few times. This rearrangement joins TRBV7-9 to TRBJ1-2, with D perhaps matching TRBD1 (5 bases). Trimming left V 4 bases short and J 4 bases short, with 7 bases between. The CDR3 length is 12 residues. CDR1 SEHNR and CDR2 FQNEAQ come from the germline V gene (reference sequence). CDR3 DNA sequence: TGTGCCAGCAGCTCGACAGTCTATGGCTACACCTTC. As protein: CASSSTVYGYTF.

This clonotype showed up just a few times. V and J are TRBV10-3 and TRBJ1-2, with D maybe TRBD1 (5 bases). Deletions cut 6 bases from V and 6 bases from J, with 17 bases between. The germline V gene encodes CDR1 ENHRY and CDR2 SYGVKD. The CDR3 spans 14 residues. CDR3 region: CAISTLTEVDGYTF. The CDR3 DNA reads TGTGCCATCAGCACCCTGACAGAAGTGGATGGCTACACCTTC.

This clonotype was recorded a few times. This chain joins TRBV6-1 and TRBJ2-7, with a weak D call TRBD1 (6 bases). The V gene lost 6 bases and the J gene lost 2 bases, with 17 bases spanning the gap. This CDR3 contains 15 residues. Germline lookup yields CDR1 MNHNS and CDR2 SASEGT. CDR3 protein: CASRDLGTPAYEQYF. The CDR3 DNA reads as TGTGCCAGCAGGGACTTGGGGACACCGGCCTACGAGCAGTACTTC.